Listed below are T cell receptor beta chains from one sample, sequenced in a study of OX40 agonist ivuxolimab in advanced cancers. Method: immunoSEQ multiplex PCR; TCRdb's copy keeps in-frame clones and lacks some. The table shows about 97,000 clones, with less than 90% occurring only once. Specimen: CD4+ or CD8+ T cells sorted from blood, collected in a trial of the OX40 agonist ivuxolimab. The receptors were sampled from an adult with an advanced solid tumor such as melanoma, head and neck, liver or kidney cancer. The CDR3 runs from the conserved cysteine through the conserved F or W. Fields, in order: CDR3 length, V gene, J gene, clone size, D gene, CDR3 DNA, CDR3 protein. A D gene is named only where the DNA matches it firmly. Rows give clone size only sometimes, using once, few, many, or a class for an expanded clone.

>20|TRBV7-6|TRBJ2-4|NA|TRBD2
TGTGCCAGCAGCTTAGTTCCCCCCCGGGGCGGGAGTATATCCAAAAACATTCAGTACTTC
CASSLVPPRGGSISKNIQYF
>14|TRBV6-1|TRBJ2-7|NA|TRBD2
TGTGCCAGCGGGACTAGCGGCCGATCCTACGAGCAGTACTTC
CASGTSGRSYEQYF
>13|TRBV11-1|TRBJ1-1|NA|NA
TGTGCCAGCAGCTTGTCAGGGTATAGTGAAGCTTTCTTT
CASSLSGYSEAFF
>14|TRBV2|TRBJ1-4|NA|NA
TGTGCCAGCAGGAAACAGGGCGGGAATGAAAAACTGTTTTTT
CASRKQGGNEKLFF
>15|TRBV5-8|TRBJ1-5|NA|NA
TGTGCCAGCAGCATGGGCGCGACAGCGAATCAGCCCCAGCATTTT
CASSMGATANQPQHF
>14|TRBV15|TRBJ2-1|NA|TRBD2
TGTGCCACCAGCCCTCGGACTAGCGGGGGGGTGGAGTTCTTC
CATSPRTSGGVEFF
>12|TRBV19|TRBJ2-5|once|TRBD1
TGTGCCACCGGGGACAGGCAAGAGACCCAGTACTTC
CATGDRQETQYF
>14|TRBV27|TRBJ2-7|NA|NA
TGTGCCAGCAGTTTAAAGGGGGTAACCTACGAGCAGTACTTC
CASSLKGVTYEQYF
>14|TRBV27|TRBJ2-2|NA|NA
TGTGCCAGCAGATTAGGCTTAAACACCGGGGAGCTGTTTTTT
CASRLGLNTGELFF
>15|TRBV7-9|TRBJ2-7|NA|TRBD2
TGTGCCAGCAGCACCGGGACTAGCGGGTTTTACGAGCAGTACTTC
CASSTGTSGFYEQYF
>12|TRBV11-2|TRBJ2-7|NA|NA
TGTGCCAGCAGCTTAGGACAGGTCGCGCAGTACTTC
CASSLGQVAQYF
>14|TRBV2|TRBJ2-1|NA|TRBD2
TGTGCCAGCAGTGGTAGCGGGGGGGCAAATGAGCAGTTCTTC
CASSGSGGANEQFF
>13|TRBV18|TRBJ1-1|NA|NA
TGTGCCAGCTCACCGGGCCTGGACACTGAAGCTTTCTTT
CASSPGLDTEAFF
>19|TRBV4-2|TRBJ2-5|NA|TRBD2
TGTGCCAGCAGCCAAGAGATCGGCTTAGCGGGAGGCTTTAAAGAGACCCAGTACTTC
CASSQEIGLAGGFKETQYF
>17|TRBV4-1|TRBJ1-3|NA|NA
TGCGCCAGCAGCCAAGACCCAGGGAGTATTAGAGGAAACACCATATATTTT
CASSQDPGSIRGNTIYF
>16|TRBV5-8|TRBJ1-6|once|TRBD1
TGTGCCAGCAGCCAAGGGACAGGGGCGGATAATTCACCCCTCCACTTT
CASSQGTGADNSPLHF
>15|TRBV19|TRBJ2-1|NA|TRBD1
TGTGCCAGTAGAGAGACAGGGGCCTCCTACAATGAGCAGTTCTTC
CASRETGASYNEQFF
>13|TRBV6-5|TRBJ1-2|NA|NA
TGTGCCAGCAGTCCCCCTGTAAAGAATGGCTACACCTTC
CASSPPVKNGYTF
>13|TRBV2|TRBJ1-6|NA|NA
TGTGCCAGCGGGAGACAGGAAAGTTCACCCCTCCACTTT
CASGRQESSPLHF
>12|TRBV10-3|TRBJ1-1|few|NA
TGTGCCATCAGGGGGACCGGAGCTGAAGCTTTCTTT
CAIRGTGAEAFF
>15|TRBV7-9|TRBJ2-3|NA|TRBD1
TGTGCCAGCAGCTCCGGACAGGAATTCACAGATACGCAGTATTTT
CASSSGQEFTDTQYF
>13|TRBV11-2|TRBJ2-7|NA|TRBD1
TGTGCCAGCAGCATAGGGACAGCCTACGAGCAGTACTTC
CASSIGTAYEQYF
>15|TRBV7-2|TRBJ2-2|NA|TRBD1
TGTGCCAGCAGCCGCGGACAGGGTAGCGCCGGGGAGCTGTTTTTT
CASSRGQGSAGELFF
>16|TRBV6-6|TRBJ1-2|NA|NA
TGTGCCAGCAGTTACCCCCATGGGGGGGTTGACTATGGCTACACCTTC
CASSYPHGGVDYGYTF
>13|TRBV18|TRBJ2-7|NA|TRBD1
TGTGCCAGCGAAGGACAGGGGCCTGGCGAGCAGTACTTC
CASEGQGPGEQYF
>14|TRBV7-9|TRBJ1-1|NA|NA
TGTGCCAGCAGCTTAGAGGATTCCCGGGAGAAAGCTTTCTTT
CASSLEDSREKAFF
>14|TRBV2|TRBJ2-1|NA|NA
TGTGCCAGCAGTGGGGACACCCACTACAATGAGCAGTTCTTC
CASSGDTHYNEQFF
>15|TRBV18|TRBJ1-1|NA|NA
TGTGCCAGCTCGTCCACTCCGGGCCGAAACACTGAAGCTTTCTTT
CASSSTPGRNTEAFF
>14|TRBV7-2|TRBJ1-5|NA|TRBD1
TGTGCCAGCAGCCCGGGACAGGCCAATCAGCCCCAGCATTTT
CASSPGQANQPQHF
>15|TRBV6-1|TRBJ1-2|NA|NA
TGTGCCAGCAGGCGGGGGCAAAATTCTAACTATGGCTACACCTTC
CASRRGQNSNYGYTF
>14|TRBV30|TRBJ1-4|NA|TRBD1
TGTGCCGGACAGGGGGGTACGGCTAATGAAAAACTGTTTTTT
CAGQGGTANEKLFF
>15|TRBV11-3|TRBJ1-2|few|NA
TGTGCCAGCAGCTATGTTGGCGCTTCCAACTATGGCTACACCTTC
CASSYVGASNYGYTF
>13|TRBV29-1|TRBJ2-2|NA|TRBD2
TGCAGCGTTGATAGCGGGAGGACCGGGGAGCTGTTTTTT
CSVDSGRTGELFF
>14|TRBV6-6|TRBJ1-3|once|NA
TGTGCCAGCAGTCGCGGGGGATTTGGAAACACCATATATTTT
CASSRGGFGNTIYF
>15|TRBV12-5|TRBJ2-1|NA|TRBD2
TGTGCTAGTGGTCGCGGGACTAGCGGGATCAATGAGCAGTTCTTC
CASGRGTSGINEQFF
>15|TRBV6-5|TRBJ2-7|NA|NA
TGTGCCAGCAGTCACTCAACTAGGGACTCCTACGAGCAGTACTTC
CASSHSTRDSYEQYF
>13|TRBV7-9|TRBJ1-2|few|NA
TGTGCCAGCAGCGAACGACAGGACTATGGCTACACCTTC
CASSERQDYGYTF
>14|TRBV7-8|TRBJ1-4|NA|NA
TGTGCCAGCAGCTTATGGGGGGGAGGGGAAAAACTGTTTTTT
CASSLWGGGEKLFF
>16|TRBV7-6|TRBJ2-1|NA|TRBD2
TGTGCCAGCAGCTTACTAACTAGCGGGGGGTCCAATGAGCAGTTCTTC
CASSLLTSGGSNEQFF
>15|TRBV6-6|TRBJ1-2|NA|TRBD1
TGTGCCAGCAGTTACCCACCGGGACAGATTTATGGCTACACCTTC
CASSYPPGQIYGYTF
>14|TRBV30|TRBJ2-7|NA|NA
TGTGCCTGGAGTCCCCGGGTCCCCTCCTACGAGCAGTACTTC
CAWSPRVPSYEQYF
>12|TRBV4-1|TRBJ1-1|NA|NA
TGCGCCAGCAGCCATAGTAGGAGTGAAGCTTTCTTT
CASSHSRSEAFF
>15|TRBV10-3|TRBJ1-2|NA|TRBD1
TGTGCCATCAGTGAGGAAACAGGGGCCGAAGGTGGCTACACCTTC
CAISEETGAEGGYTF
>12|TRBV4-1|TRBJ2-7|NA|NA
TGCGCCAGCAGCCAAAGTGGCTACGAGCAGTACTTC
CASSQSGYEQYF
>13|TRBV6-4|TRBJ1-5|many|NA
TGTGCCAGCAGTGTAACTAGCAATCAGCCCCAGCATTTT
CASSVTSNQPQHF
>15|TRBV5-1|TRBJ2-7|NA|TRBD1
TGCGCCAGCAGCCCCCAGGGGGAAACTTTTAACGAGCAGTACTTC
CASSPQGETFNEQYF
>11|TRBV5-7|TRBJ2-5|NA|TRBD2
TGTGCCAGCAGGGGGGGGGAGACCCAGTACTTC
CASRGGETQYF
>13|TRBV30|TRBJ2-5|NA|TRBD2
TGTGCCTGGAATGGCGGGGGATGGGAGACCCAGTACTTC
CAWNGGGWETQYF
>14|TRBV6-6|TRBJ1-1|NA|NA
TGTGCCAGCAGTCCGCCGATTGATCGCACTGAAGCTTTCTTT
CASSPPIDRTEAFF
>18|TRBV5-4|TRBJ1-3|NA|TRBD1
TGTGCCAGCAGCGCAGGGAAACGGGACAGGGATTCTGGAAACACCATATATTTT
CASSAGKRDRDSGNTIYF
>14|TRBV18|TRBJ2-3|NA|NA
TGTGCCAGCTCAATAGGGGGTAGCACAGATACGCAGTATTTT
CASSIGGSTDTQYF
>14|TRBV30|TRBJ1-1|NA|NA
TGTGCCTGGAGTGCCTACAGGGTGGGTACTGAAGCTTTCTTT
CAWSAYRVGTEAFF
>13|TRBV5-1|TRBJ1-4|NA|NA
TGCGCCAGCAGCTTGGGGACATATGAAAAACTGTTTTTT
CASSLGTYEKLFF